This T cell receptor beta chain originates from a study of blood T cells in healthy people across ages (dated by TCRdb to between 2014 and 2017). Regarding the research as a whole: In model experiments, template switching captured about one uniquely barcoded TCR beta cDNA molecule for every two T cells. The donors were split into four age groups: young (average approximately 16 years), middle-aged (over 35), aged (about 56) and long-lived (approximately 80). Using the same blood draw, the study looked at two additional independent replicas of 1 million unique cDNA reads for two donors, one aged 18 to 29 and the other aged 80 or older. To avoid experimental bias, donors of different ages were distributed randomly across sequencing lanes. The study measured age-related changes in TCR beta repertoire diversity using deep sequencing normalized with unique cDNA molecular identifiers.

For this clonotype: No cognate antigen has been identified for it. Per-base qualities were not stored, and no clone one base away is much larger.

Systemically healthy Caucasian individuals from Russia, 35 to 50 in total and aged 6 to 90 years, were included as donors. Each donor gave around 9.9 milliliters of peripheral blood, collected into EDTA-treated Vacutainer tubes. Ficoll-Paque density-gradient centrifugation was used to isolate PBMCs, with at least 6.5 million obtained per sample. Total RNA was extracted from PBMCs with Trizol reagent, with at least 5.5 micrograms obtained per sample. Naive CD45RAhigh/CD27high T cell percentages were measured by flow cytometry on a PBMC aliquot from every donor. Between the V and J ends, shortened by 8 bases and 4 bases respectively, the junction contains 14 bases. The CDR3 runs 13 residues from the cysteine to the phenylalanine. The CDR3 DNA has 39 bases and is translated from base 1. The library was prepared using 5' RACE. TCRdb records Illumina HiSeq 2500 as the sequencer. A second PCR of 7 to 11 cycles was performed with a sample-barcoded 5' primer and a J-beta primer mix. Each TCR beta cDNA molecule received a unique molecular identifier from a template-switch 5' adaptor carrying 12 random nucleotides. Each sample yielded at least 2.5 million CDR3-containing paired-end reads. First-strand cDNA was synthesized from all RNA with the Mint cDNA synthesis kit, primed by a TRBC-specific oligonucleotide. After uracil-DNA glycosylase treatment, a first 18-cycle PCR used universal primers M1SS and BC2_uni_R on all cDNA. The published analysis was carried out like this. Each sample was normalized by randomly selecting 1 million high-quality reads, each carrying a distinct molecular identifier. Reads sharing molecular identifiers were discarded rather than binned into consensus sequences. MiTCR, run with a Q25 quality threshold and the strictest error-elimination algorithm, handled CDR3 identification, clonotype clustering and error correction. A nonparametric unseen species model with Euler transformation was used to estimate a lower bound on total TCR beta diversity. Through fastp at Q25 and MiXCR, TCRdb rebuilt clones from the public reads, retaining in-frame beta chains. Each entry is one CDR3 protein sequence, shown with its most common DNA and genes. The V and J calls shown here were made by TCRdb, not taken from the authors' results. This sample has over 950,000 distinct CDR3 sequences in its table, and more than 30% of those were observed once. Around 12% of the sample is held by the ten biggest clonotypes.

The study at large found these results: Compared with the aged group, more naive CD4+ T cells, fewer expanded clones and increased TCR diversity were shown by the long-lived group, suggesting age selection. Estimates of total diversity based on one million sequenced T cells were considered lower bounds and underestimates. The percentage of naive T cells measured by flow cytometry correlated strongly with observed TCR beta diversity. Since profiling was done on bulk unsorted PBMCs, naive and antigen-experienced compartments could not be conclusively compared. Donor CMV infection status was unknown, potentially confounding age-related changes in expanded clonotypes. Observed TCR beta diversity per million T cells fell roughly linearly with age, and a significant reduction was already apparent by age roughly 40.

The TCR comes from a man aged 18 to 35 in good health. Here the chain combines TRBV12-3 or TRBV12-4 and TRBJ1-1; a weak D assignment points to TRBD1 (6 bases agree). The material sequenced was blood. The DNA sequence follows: TGTGCCAGCTCGGGGGGCTCAGGCACTGAAGCTTTCTTT. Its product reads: CASSGGSGTEAFF.